This record covers a single TCR beta chain. Its matching antigen is unknown. The record originates from a study of cytomegalovirus exposure and HLA in healthy donors. Overall study findings and caveats: A later analysis reportedly identified an Asian-associated ancestry cluster as carrying fewer N-insertions than the roughly 600-donor mean. CMV antigen specificity of a few CMV-associated chains was confirmed in vitro.

Researchers ran the PCR with 60 Vbeta and 13 Jbeta primers. Method: immunoSEQ multiplex PCR; TCRdb's copy keeps in-frame clones and lacks some. The sample has about 82,000 clones; 70% to 80% are singletons. The clonotype was recovered from a man between 50 and 59 years old in good health and CMV-seronegative. Material: PBMCs.

In nucleotides, the CDR3 is TGCGCCAGCAGTGAGAGCCCGGGACAGGTGGGTTACGAGCAGTACTTC. Its translation is CASSESPGQVGYEQYF. This rearrangement joins TRBV10-1 to TRBJ2-7, with 8 positions matching TRBD1. V lost 2 bases, J lost 4 bases, and 10 bases stayed unmatched. This CDR3 is built from 16 residues. CDR1 is WNHNN and CDR2 is SYGVQD in the germline V gene (reference sequence).